A single sample gave rise to the 27 T cell receptor beta chains below, sequenced in a study of blood T cell repertoires in COVID-19. Measured with immunoSEQ multiplex PCR; TCRdb has only the in-frame clones, and not every one. The table shows 200,000 to 250,000 clones, with around four fifths occurring only once. Sequencing was done on a sample of peripheral blood. The receptor set was obtained from a woman aged 80 or over with active or convalescent COVID-19.

V gene TRBV7-2 combines with J gene TRBJ1-2, with a weak D call TRBD1 (6 bases). Germline V gives CDR1 SGHTA, CDR2 FQGNSA. V lost 6 bases and J 8 bases, leaving 19 bases between the germline ends. The CDR3 loop spans 14 amino acids. CDR3: CASRHSGGQAGYTF. The DNA of the CDR3 is TGTGCCAGCAGGCACAGCGGGGGGCAAGCGGGCTACACCTTC.

The chain recombines TRBV29-1 with TRBJ1-2; TRBD1 matches at 9 bases. With 7 bases clipped from V and 7 bases from J, the junction kept 10 bases outside the gene matches. CDR3 length: 13 residues. CDR1 SQVTM and CDR2 ANQGSEA come from the germline V gene. DNA of the CDR3: TGCAGCGAACCGGGACAGGGTGCTAGTGGCTACACCTTC. This gives the protein CSEPGQGASGYTF.

The CDR3 coding sequence is TGTGCCAGCTCATCAGGACAGGCGTTTAACTATGGCTACACCTTC. Residues: CASSSGQAFNYGYTF. V and J are TRBV18 and TRBJ1-2; TRBD1 aligns across 7 bases. The CDR3 has 15 amino acids. Germline lookup yields CDR1 KGHSH and CDR2 LQKENI. J gave up 1 base and V 5 bases, and 7 bases lay outside the gene matches.

The genes are TRBV9 and TRBJ2-2; TRBD1 matches at 7 bases. The CDR3 consists of 16 residues. V gave up 4 bases and J gave up 3 bases; unmatched junction bases: 9. Germline V gene lookup returns CDR1 SGDLS and CDR2 YYNGEE. In DNA form, the CDR3 reads TGTGCCAGCAGCCCTCGACAGGGACGGTACACCGGGGAGCTGTTTTTT. It translates to CASSPRQGRYTGELFF.

The chain is built from TRBV18 and TRBJ1-4; weak D call: TRBD1 (6 bases). Trimming removed 7 bases from V and 3 bases from J, with 9 bases in between. This CDR3 has 13 residues. Germline V CDR1 and CDR2: KGHSH, LQKENI. CDR3 in amino acids: CASLDRPNEKLFF. The CDR3 DNA is TGTGCCAGCTTGGACAGACCTAATGAAAAACTGTTTTTT.

The chain couples TRBV28 to TRBJ1-1; no reliable D call. This CDR3 spans 11 amino acids. Germline loops: CDR1 MDHEN, CDR2 SYDVKM. Deletions cut 5 bases from V and 3 bases from J, with 4 bases between. CDR3 protein: CASSRDTEAFF. CDR3 nucleotides: TGTGCCAGCAGTCGGGACACTGAAGCTTTCTTT.

V is TRBV7-2 and J is TRBJ2-1; TRBD2 matches at 14 bases. From germline, CDR1 is SGHTA and CDR2 FQGNSA. The junction had 9 bases not matched to a gene; V was cut back by 5 bases and J by 3 bases. CDR3 size: 18 residues. The CDR3 loop is CASSRDRGTSGGYNEQFF. CDR3 sequence (DNA): TGTGCCAGCAGCCGGGACAGGGGGACTAGCGGGGGCTACAATGAGCAGTTCTTC.

The CDR3 DNA sequence: TGCGCCAGCAGCCCGGGACTGATGCTCTCTGGAAACACCATATATTTT. Translation: CASSPGLMLSGNTIYF. The rearrangement uses TRBV5-1 and TRBJ1-3; tentative D call: TRBD1 (5 bases). Germline CDR1 and CDR2: SGHRS and YFSETQ. This CDR3 comprises 16 residues. V dropped 4 bases and J dropped 0 bases, with 14 bases sitting between them.

CDR3 sequence (DNA): TGTGCCACCACTTTTGAGGGAATAGCCAAAAACATTCAGTACTTC. It is translated as CATTFEGIAKNIQYF. The chain couples TRBV21-1 to TRBJ2-4; the table gives TRBD2 as D, unverified against the DNA. TRBV21-1 corresponds to a pseudogene. CDR3 length equals 15 residues.

The V gene is TRBV29-1, the J gene TRBJ1-3, with D tentatively TRBD1 (6 bases). This CDR3 spans 13 amino acids. Germline CDR1 reads SQVTM; CDR2 reads ANQGSEA. V was trimmed by 5 bases and J by 0 bases, leaving 8 bases between them. The CDR3 DNA follows: TGCAGCGTTCAGGGGAGCTCTGGAAACACCATATATTTT. Encoded protein: CSVQGSSGNTIYF.

The chain carries TRBV5-1 and TRBJ2-7, with D possibly matching TRBD1 (5 bases). This CDR3 comprises 14 residues. V lost 7 bases and J lost 0, with 14 bases in between. Germline V gives CDR1 SGHRS, CDR2 YFSETQ. In DNA form, the CDR3 reads TGCGCCAGCCGCCAGACAGAACTCTCCTACGAGCAGTACTTC. Its translation: CASRQTELSYEQYF.

V is TRBV12-3 or TRBV12-4 and J is TRBJ2-5; TRBD2 is a possible D gene (5 bases). This CDR3 is 13 amino acids long. Trimming shortened V by 3 bases and J by 5 bases, and 10 bases separated the two germline ends. This CDR3 reads CASSFGQRETQYF. Here the CDR3 DNA reads TGTGCCAGCAGTTTTGGTCAGCGGGAGACCCAGTACTTC.

This clone was seen more than once but under ten times. V usage is TRBV9 and J usage is TRBJ2-7; D is possibly TRBD1 (6 bases). The CDR3 contains 16 residues. Germline V gene data show CDR1 as SGDLS and CDR2 as YYNGEE. The V and J ends lost 0 bases and 2 bases respectively, with 15 bases between them. The CDR3 coding sequence is TGTGCCAGCAGCGTAGGGCATCTCGGGGACACCTACGAGCAGTACTTC. This gives the protein CASSVGHLGDTYEQYF.

This clone was seen a few times. The chain combines TRBV5-1 with TRBJ1-5, with D possibly matching TRBD1 (6 bases). The CDR3 is 15 residues long. Germline V gene sequence: CDR1 SGHRS, CDR2 YFSETQ. Trimming cost V 2 bases and J 5 bases, with 14 bases left between them. Here the CDR3 reads CASSFSGGEDQPQHF. The CDR3 bases are TGCGCCAGCAGCTTCTCGGGGGGCGAGGATCAGCCCCAGCATTTT.

This clone was found once. The V gene is TRBV15, the J gene TRBJ1-4, with 7 bases matching TRBD1. The CDR3 is made up of 18 amino acids. Germline loops: CDR1 LNHNV, CDR2 YYDKDF (reference sequence). The ends lost 2 bases at V and 0 bases at J; junction bases unmatched: 9. DNA for the CDR3: TGTGCCACCAGCAGACTTCGGGACAGTCTCTCAACTAATGAAAAACTGTTTTTT. Translated: CATSRLRDSLSTNEKLFF.

On this clone itself: The DNA is omitted, as the CDR3 cannot be located on it reliably, and the CDR3 follows TCRdb's listing. The chain links TRBV12-1 to TRBJ2-5; TRBD2, as called in the table, went unchecked against the DNA. TRBV12-1 is assigned pseudogene status. The CDR3 contains 16 residues when both ends are counted. The chain's CDR3 is CASSSVAGGSQETQYF.

The CDR3 DNA sequence: TGTGCCAGCAGTTTAGCGGGAGTAGGGACCCAGTACTTC. Protein sequence: CASSLAGVGTQYF. The V gene is TRBV27, the J gene TRBJ2-5; 7 bases align to TRBD2. The CDR3 covers 13 residues. The germline CDR1 and CDR2 sequences are MNHEY and SMNVEV (reference sequence). Trimming took 2 bases from V and 7 from J; bases not matched to a gene: 4.

The J gene is TRBJ2-3, the V gene TRBV4-2, with 9 bases aligning to TRBD2. CDR3 length equals 17 residues. With V trimmed by 2 bases and J by 6 bases, 12 bases remained unmatched. The germline CDR1 and CDR2 sequences are LGHNA and YNFKEQ. CDR3 nucleotide sequence: TGTGCCAGCAGCCAACCAAGGTCTAGCGGGGAAAGGGATACGCAGTATTTT. Translation: CASSQPRSSGERDTQYF.

J is TRBJ2-5 and V is TRBV4-2, with 11 bases that match TRBD2. Germline V gene sequence: CDR1 LGHNA, CDR2 YNFKEQ. The V and J ends lost 2 bases and 5 bases, in that order; junction bases with no gene match: 4. The CDR3 is made up of 15 amino acids. CDR3 DNA sequence: TGTGCCAGCAGCCAAACTAGCGGGAGTTGGGAGACCCAGTACTTC. This translates into CASSQTSGSWETQYF.

The rearrangement links TRBV7-9 to TRBJ1-1; possible D gene TRBD1, 6 bases. V lost 1 base and J lost 4, with 10 bases in between. Germline-derived CDR1 and CDR2 are SEHNR and FQNEAQ (reference sequence). The CDR3 length is 14 residues. The CDR3 region is CASSLGGRGTEAFF. CDR3 nucleotides: TGTGCCAGCAGCTTAGGCGGCAGGGGCACTGAAGCTTTCTTT.

The chain links TRBV14 to TRBJ1-6; D is undetermined. The germline V and J ends were trimmed by 4 bases and 6 bases, with 13 bases remaining between them. The CDR3 runs 15 residues. Germline assignment: CDR1 SGHDN and CDR2 FVKESK. The CDR3 coding sequence is TGTGCCAGCAGCCCCCGGGTCTCCCTTAATTCACCCCTCCACTTT. Amino acid sequence: CASSPRVSLNSPLHF.

The J gene is TRBJ2-7, the V gene TRBV19; 10 bases align to TRBD2. CDR1 is LNHDA and CDR2 is SQIVND in the germline V gene (reference sequence). The CDR3 sequence is 13 residues long. The V segment lost 7 bases and the J segment 4 bases; nucleotides outside the gene matches: 4. DNA of the CDR3: TGTGCCAGTAAAGCGGGAGGGCCTTACGAGCAGTACTTC. Translating it yields CASKAGGPYEQYF.

The chain is built from TRBV5-6 and TRBJ1-4; no firm D call. Germline V lookup: CDR1 SGHDT, CDR2 YYEEEE. The length of the CDR3 is 16 residues. V lost 5 bases and J lost 7, with 21 bases in between. CDR3 bases: TGTGCCAGCAGTTCAAAGGCTAGGAGGGCGGCTGAAAAACTGTTTTTT. This codes for CASSSKARRAAEKLFF.

The rearrangement joins TRBV28 to TRBJ2-7; 12 nucleotides match TRBD1. The ends lost 2 bases at V and 3 bases at J; junction bases unmatched: 5. The CDR3 has 16 residues. CDR1 is MDHEN and CDR2 is SYDVKM in the germline V gene. The CDR3 here is CASSLAGQGAFYEQYF. As DNA, the CDR3 is TGTGCCAGCAGTTTAGCGGGACAGGGGGCTTTCTACGAGCAGTACTTC.

This clone is deemed medium-sized. Here the CDR3 DNA reads TGCGCCAGCAGCCCATGGATCACCCGGACAGGGTTGCTTGCCGGGGAGCTGTTTTTT. Amino acids: CASSPWITRTGLLAGELFF. V gene TRBV5-1 combines with J gene TRBJ2-2, with 8 bases that match TRBD1. CDR3 length: 19 residues. V dropped 4 bases and J dropped 6; count of bases not matched to a gene: 20. Germline lookup yields CDR1 SGHRS and CDR2 YFSETQ.

The chain uses TRBV21-1 and TRBJ2-1; no check of the table's D call, TRBD1, against the DNA was made. TRBV21-1 counts as a pseudogene. There are 15 residues in the CDR3. CDR3 residues: CATEPTGQHYNEQFF. In DNA, the CDR3 is TGTGCCACCGAACCGACGGGACAGCACTACAATGAGCAGTTCTTC.

The genes are TRBV18 and TRBJ1-1; no reliable D call. The CDR3 contains 12 residues. The V gene's germline CDR1 is KGHSH and CDR2 LQKENI. V lost 6 bases and J 1 base, leaving 6 bases between the germline ends. The CDR3 spells CASSLKNTEAFF. CDR3 DNA: TGTGCCAGCTCCCTAAAGAACACTGAAGCTTTCTTT.